The 19 T cell receptor beta chains below come from one sample, sequenced in a study of CD8 T cells in ankylosing spondylitis. MiXCR was run by TCRdb on the 5' RACE reads, yielding one entry per CDR3 protein. The top ten clones hold about 3.5% of a sample with about 310,000 distinct CDR3 sequences, roughly 20% of them seen once. Specimen: blood, either unsorted or a sorted T cell fraction (not recorded which). All receptors come from a female donor with ankylosing spondylitis or in good health (not recorded which).

This clonotype was observed many times. The chain uses TRBV7-2 and TRBJ2-3; D is unclear. There are 12 residues in the CDR3. V was shortened by 3 bases and J by 8 bases, with 9 bases between the two germline ends. Germline V gene lookup returns CDR1 SGHTA and CDR2 FQGNSA. The CDR3 DNA reads as TGTGCCAGCAGCTTCAGCCGAAGTACGCAGTATTTT. Protein product: CASSFSRSTQYF.

The rearrangement joins TRBV12-3 or TRBV12-4 to TRBJ2-3, with 14 bases that match TRBD2. This CDR3 has 18 amino acids. J gave up 3 bases and V 3 bases, and 8 bases lay outside the gene matches. This chain's CDR3 is CASSFGTSGSGGTDTQYF. The CDR3 bases are TGTGCCAGCAGTTTTGGGACTAGCGGGAGTGGTGGTACAGATACGCAGTATTTT.

The chain couples TRBV20-1 to TRBJ2-1; 9 bases map to TRBD1. The J segment lost 5 bases and the V segment lost 4 bases, leaving 12 bases of the junction unmatched. The CDR3 loop spans 16 amino acids. Germline assignment: CDR1 DFQATT and CDR2 SNEGSKA (reference sequence). Here the CDR3 reads CSAIRPGTGINNEQFF. The CDR3 bases are TGCAGTGCTATTCGGCCGGGGACAGGGATAAACAATGAGCAGTTCTTC.

The chain couples TRBV7-2 to TRBJ2-3, with 16 bases matching TRBD2. From germline, CDR1 is SGHTA and CDR2 FQGNSA. J was trimmed by 10 bases and V by 4 bases; bases with no gene match: 2. The CDR3 loop spans 14 amino acids. The CDR3, as DNA: TGTGCCAGCAGCTCTGGGACTAGCGGGAGGGCGCAGTATTTT. It encodes CASSSGTSGRAQYF.

This chain links TRBV5-1 with TRBJ2-3, with 7 bases that match TRBD1. V lost 3 bases and J lost 4; bases outside the gene matches: 11. There are 16 residues in the CDR3. Germline V lookup: CDR1 SGHRS, CDR2 YFSETQ. Here the CDR3 reads CASSSKTGSGADTQYF. Here the CDR3 DNA reads TGCGCCAGCAGCTCGAAGACAGGGTCAGGGGCAGATACGCAGTATTTT.

The chain is built from TRBV3-1 and TRBJ2-1; TRBD1 matches 8 bases. Germline loops: CDR1 LGHDT, CDR2 YNNKEL (reference sequence). The CDR3 spans 15 residues. The V gene end was trimmed by 6 bases and the J gene end by 9 bases; junction bases not matched to a gene: 13. The CDR3 loop reads CASRPGQGGFGEQFF. CDR3 in DNA: TGTGCCAGCAGACCAGGACAGGGTGGGTTCGGTGAGCAGTTCTTC.

The genes are TRBV6-5 and TRBJ1-2, with no clear D. Germline values: CDR1 MNHEY, CDR2 SVGAGI. Between the trimmed V and J ends, which lost 2 bases and 8 bases, there was a span of 18 bases. This CDR3 spans 15 amino acids. The CDR3 reads CASSYGREIRIGYTF. The CDR3 coding sequence is TGTGCCAGCAGTTACGGGCGCGAAATCAGGATCGGCTACACCTTC.

This clonotype was observed a few times. The chain couples TRBV6-1 to TRBJ1-5; maybe TRBD1 (5 bases). V dropped 6 bases and J dropped 11 bases, with 14 bases sitting between them. The CDR3 contains 12 residues. Germline V gives CDR1 MNHNS, CDR2 SASEGT. The CDR3 sequence: CASSLTQGAQHF. CDR3 nucleotide sequence: TGTGCCAGCAGCCTTACACAAGGGGCCCAGCATTTT.

The table lists this clonotype with a few counts. The genes are TRBV20-1 and TRBJ1-1, with D possibly being TRBD1 (6 bases). V was cut by 0 bases and J by 1 base, with 12 bases left in between. In germline, CDR1 is DFQATT, CDR2 SNEGSKA (reference sequence). The CDR3 runs 15 residues. The CDR3 region has the DNA TGCAGTGCTAGAGATCGGATCAGGGGGAACACTGAAGCTTTCTTT. Translation: CSARDRIRGNTEAFF.

This clonotype showed up many times. CDR3 bases: TGTGCCAGCAGCCGCCTGACTTCGGGGGGTTCGTACTTC. This sequence encodes CASSRLTSGGSYF. V is TRBV12-3 or TRBV12-4 and J is TRBJ2-5; 7 bases fit TRBD2. The CDR3 runs 13 residues. Trimming removed 6 bases from V and 13 bases from J; junction bases left unmatched: 14.

The V call is TRBV7-8, the J call TRBJ1-1; D is unclear. The germline V and J ends were trimmed by 3 bases and 0 bases, with 8 bases remaining between them. The CDR3 length is 14 residues. Germline V CDR1 and CDR2: SGHVS, FQNEAQ. CDR3 amino acids: CASSFGIMNTEAFF. In DNA form, the CDR3 reads TGTGCCAGCAGCTTCGGCATTATGAACACTGAAGCTTTCTTT.

The chain is built from TRBV15 and TRBJ2-3; tentatively, D is TRBD2 (5 bases). The CDR3 loop spans 17 amino acids. From germline, CDR1 is LNHNV and CDR2 YYDKDF (reference sequence). V lost 0 bases and J lost 1, with 14 bases in between. The CDR3 coding sequence is TGTGCCACCAGCAGAGAGCGGCGGGTTCAGGGCACAGATACGCAGTATTTT. Translation: CATSRERRVQGTDTQYF.

This clonotype was seen a few times. This sequence joins TRBV29-1 and TRBJ1-2; TRBD1 might be the D (6 bases). Deletions cut 3 bases from V and 4 bases from J, with 9 bases between. This CDR3 is built from 12 residues. Germline lookup yields CDR1 SQVTM and CDR2 ANQGSEA. The CDR3 DNA follows: TGCAGCGTTGAGGACAGCGGCTATGGCTACACCTTC. Protein: CSVEDSGYGYTF.

This clonotype was counted at least ten times. The chain uses TRBV12-3 or TRBV12-4 and TRBJ2-1; D is possibly TRBD1 (5 bases). This CDR3 has 16 amino acids. Trimming took 0 bases from V and 7 from J, leaving 16 bases between them. The CDR3 protein is CASSLALQGILNEQFF. In DNA form, the CDR3 reads TGTGCCAGCAGTTTAGCTCTCCAGGGAATATTGAATGAGCAGTTCTTC.

This chain links TRBV2 with TRBJ2-1; D may be TRBD1 (6 bases). CDR1 SNHLY and CDR2 FYNNEI come from the germline V gene. Trimming removed 3 bases from V and 1 base from J, with 13 bases in between. The CDR3 loop spans 16 amino acids. The CDR3 is CASSDPRGGSYNEQFF. The CDR3 DNA reads TGTGCCAGCAGTGACCCCAGGGGTGGGTCCTACAATGAGCAGTTCTTC.

The CDR3 region has the DNA TGTGCCAGCAGTGAGTTGGCGGGAGGCCCTCTCCATGAGCAGTTCTTC. Protein product: CASSELAGGPLHEQFF. V and J are TRBV2 and TRBJ2-1; TRBD2 matches 8 bases. There are 16 residues in the CDR3. V was pared by 3 bases and J by 8 bases, with 12 bases of the junction left unmatched. In germline, CDR1 is SNHLY, CDR2 FYNNEI.

The chain carries TRBV7-2 and TRBJ2-5; D is undetermined. The CDR3 extends over 15 amino acids. V was cut by 4 bases and J by 5 bases, with 17 bases left in between. Germline V CDR1 and CDR2: SGHTA, FQGNSA. CDR3 sequence: CASSSGRSRRETQYF. The CDR3, as DNA: TGTGCCAGCAGCTCAGGACGATCGCGACGGGAGACCCAGTACTTC.

This clonotype was counted only a few times. The chain joins TRBV27 to TRBJ2-1, with 13 bases identical to TRBD2. CDR3 length equals 20 residues. Germline assignment: CDR1 MNHEY and CDR2 SMNVEV (reference sequence). V lost 5 bases to trimming and J lost 7 bases; unmatched junction nucleotides: 20. The CDR3 coding sequence is TGTGCCAGCAGTCCCCCCATATTACTAGCGGGAGGGCCTTCGGGGAATGAGCAGTTCTTC. Its protein product is CASSPPILLAGGPSGNEQFF.

This clonotype has more than one count but fewer than ten. V is TRBV5-1 and J is TRBJ1-2; D gene uncertain. Per the germline V gene, CDR1 is SGHRS and CDR2 is YFSETQ. This CDR3 region has 16 residues. Trimming left V 0 bases short and J 8 bases short, with 20 bases between. The CDR3 nucleotides are TGCGCCAGCAGCTTGGAGGGTGGGTCTCAGCTCGGCGGCTACACCTTC. It translates to CASSLEGGSQLGGYTF.